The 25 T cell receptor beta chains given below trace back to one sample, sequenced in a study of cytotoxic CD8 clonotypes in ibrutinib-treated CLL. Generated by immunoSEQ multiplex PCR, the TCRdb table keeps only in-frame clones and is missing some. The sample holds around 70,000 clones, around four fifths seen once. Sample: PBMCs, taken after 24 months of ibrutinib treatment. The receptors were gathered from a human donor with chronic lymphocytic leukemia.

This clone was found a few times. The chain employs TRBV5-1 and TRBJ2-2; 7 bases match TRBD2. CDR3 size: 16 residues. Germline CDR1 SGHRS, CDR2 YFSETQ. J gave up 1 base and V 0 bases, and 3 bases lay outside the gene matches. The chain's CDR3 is CASSLAGGGNTGELFF. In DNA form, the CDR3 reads TGCGCCAGCAGCTTGGCCGGCGGGGGGAACACCGGGGAGCTGTTTTTT.

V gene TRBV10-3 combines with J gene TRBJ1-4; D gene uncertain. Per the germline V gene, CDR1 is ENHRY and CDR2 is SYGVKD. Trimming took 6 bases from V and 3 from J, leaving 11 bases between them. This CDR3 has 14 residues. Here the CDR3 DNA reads TGTGCCATCAGGAGCGCTCTTGCTAATGAAAAACTGTTTTTT. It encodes CAIRSALANEKLFF.

The CDR3 here is CASRQGAEAFF. As DNA, the CDR3 is TGTGCCAGCAGACAGGGGGCTGAAGCTTTCTTT. J is TRBJ1-1 and V is TRBV5-4, with 8 bases lining up with TRBD1. Germline V lookup: CDR1 SGHNT, CDR2 YYREEE (reference sequence). Trimming cost V 5 bases and J 6 bases; bases outside gene matches: 0. This CDR3 has 11 residues.

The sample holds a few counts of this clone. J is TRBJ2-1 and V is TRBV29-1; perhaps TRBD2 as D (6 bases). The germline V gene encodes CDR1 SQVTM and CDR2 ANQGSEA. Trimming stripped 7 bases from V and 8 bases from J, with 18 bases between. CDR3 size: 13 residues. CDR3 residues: CSAPGLGDYEQFF. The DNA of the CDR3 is TGCAGCGCGCCGGGGCTAGGGGACTATGAGCAGTTCTTC.

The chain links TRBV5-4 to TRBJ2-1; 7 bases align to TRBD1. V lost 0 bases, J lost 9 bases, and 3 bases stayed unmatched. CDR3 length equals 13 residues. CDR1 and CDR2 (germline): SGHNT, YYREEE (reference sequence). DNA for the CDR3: TGTGCCAGCAGCTTGGGGGCAGGGGGTGAGCAGTTCTTC. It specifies CASSLGAGGEQFF.

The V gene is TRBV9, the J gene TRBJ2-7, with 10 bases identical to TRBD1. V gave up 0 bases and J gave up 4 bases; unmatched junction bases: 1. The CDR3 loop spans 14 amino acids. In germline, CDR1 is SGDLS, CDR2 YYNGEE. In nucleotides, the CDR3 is TGTGCCAGCAGCGTAGCGGACAGGGGGTACGAGCAGTACTTC. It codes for CASSVADRGYEQYF. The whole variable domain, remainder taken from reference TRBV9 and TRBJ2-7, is DSGVTQTPKHLITATGQRVTLRCSPRSGDLSVYWYQQSLDQGLQFLIQYYNGEERAKGNILERFSAQQFPDLHSELNLSSLELGDSALYFCASSVADRGYEQYFGPGTRLTVT.

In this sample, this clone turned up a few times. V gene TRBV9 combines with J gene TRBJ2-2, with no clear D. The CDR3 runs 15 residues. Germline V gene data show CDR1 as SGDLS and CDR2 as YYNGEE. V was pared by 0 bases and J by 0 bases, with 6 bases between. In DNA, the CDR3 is TGTGCCAGCAGCGTAGGCCATTCGAACACCGGGGAGCTGTTTTTT. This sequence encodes CASSVGHSNTGELFF.

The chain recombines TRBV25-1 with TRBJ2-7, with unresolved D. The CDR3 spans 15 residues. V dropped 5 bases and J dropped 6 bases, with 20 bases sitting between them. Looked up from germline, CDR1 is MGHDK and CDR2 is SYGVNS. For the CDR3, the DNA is TGTGCCAGCAGTAGAGGAACGACCTACGTTGGCGAGCAGTACTTC. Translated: CASSRGTTYVGEQYF.

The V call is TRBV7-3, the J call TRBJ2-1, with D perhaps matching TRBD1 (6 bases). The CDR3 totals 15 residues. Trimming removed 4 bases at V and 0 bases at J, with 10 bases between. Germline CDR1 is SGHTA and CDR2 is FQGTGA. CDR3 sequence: CASSSTGSSYNEQFF. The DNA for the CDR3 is TGTGCCAGCAGCTCAACAGGGAGCTCCTACAATGAGCAGTTCTTC. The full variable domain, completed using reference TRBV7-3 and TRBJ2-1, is GAGVSQTPSNKVTEKGKYVELRCDPISGHTALYWYRQSLGQGPEFLIYFQGTGAADDSGLPNDRFFAVRPEGSVSTLKIQRTERGDSAVYLCASSSTGSSYNEQFFGPGTRLTVL.

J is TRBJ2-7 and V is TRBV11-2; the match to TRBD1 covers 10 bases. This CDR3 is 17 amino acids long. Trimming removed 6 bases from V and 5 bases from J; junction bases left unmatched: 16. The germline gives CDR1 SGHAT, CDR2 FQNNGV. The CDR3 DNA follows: TGTGCCAGCAGACTACCGGGACAGGGGTTGTCCGGGGACGAGCAGTACTTC. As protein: CASRLPGQGLSGDEQYF.

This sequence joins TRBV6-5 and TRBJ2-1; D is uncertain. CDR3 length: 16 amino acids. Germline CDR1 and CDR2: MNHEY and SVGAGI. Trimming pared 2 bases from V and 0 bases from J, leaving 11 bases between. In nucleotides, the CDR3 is TGTGCCAGCAGTTACAAGACTGTGAGCTCCTACAATGAGCAGTTCTTC. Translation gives CASSYKTVSSYNEQFF.

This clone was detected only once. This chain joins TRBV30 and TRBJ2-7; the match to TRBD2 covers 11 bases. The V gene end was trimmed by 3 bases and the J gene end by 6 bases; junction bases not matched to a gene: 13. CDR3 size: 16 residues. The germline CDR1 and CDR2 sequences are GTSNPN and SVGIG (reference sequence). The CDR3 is CAWSLRTSGYGSEQYF. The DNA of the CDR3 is TGTGCCTGGAGCTTAAGGACTAGCGGGTACGGGAGCGAGCAGTACTTC.

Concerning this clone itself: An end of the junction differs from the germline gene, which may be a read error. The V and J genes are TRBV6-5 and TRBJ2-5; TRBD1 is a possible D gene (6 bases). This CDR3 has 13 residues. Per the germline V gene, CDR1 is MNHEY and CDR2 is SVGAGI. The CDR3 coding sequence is TGTGCCAGCTTAGATGGGGGCCAAGCGACCCAGTACTTC. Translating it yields CASLDGGQATQYF.

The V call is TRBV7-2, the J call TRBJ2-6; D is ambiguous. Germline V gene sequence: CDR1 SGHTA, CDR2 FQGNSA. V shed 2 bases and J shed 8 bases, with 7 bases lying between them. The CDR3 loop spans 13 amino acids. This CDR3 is CASSLKGTNVLTF. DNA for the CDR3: TGTGCCAGCAGCTTAAAGGGAACCAACGTCCTGACTTTC.

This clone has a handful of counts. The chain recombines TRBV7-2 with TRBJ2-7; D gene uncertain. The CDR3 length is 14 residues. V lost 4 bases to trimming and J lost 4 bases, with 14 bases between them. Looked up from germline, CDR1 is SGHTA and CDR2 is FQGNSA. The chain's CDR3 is CASSYSGAGYEQYF. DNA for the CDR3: TGTGCCAGCAGCTACTCGGGTGCTGGGTACGAGCAGTACTTC.

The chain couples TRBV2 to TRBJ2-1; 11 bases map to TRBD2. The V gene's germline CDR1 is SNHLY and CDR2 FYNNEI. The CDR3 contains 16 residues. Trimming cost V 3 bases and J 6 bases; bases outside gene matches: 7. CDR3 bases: TGTGCCAGCAGTGATCATAGCGGGAGGGTTAGCAATGAGCAGTTCTTC. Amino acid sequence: CASSDHSGRVSNEQFF.

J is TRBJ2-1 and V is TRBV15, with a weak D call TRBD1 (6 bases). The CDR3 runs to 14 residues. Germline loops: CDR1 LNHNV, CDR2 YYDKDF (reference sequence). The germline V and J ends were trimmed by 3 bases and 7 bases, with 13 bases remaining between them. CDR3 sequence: CATSSGGRGNEQFF. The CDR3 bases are TGTGCCACCAGCAGTGGAGGTAGGGGGAATGAGCAGTTCTTC.

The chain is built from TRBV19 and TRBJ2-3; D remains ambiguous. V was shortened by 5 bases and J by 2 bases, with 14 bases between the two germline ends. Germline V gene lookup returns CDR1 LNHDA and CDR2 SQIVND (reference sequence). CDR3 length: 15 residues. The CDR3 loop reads CASSLRQMNTDTQYF. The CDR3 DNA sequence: TGTGCCAGTAGTTTGAGGCAGATGAACACAGATACGCAGTATTTT.

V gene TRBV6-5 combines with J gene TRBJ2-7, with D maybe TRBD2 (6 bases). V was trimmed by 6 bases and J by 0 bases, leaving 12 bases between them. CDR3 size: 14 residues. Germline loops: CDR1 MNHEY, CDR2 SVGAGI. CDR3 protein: CASSQGAGSYEQYF. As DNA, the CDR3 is TGTGCCAGCAGCCAAGGAGCGGGCTCCTACGAGCAGTACTTC.

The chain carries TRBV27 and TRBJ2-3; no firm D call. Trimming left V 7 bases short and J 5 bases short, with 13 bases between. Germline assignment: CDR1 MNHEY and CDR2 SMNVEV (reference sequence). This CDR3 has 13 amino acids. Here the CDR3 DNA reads TGTGCCAGCAAAACGTACAATCGAGATACGCAGTATTTT. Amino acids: CASKTYNRDTQYF.

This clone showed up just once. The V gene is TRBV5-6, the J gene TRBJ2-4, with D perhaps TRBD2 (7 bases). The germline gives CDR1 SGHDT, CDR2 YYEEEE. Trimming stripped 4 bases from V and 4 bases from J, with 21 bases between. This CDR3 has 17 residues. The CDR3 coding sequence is TGTGCCAGCAGCCAGTATTCCGGGAGGACAGAAAAAAACATTCAGTACTTC. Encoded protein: CASSQYSGRTEKNIQYF. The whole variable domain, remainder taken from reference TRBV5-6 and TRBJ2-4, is DAGVTQSPTHLIKTRGQQVTLRCSPKSGHDTVSWYQQALGQGPQFIFQYYEEEERQRGNFPDRFSGHQFPNYSSELNVNALLLGDSALYLCASSQYSGRTEKNIQYFGAGTRLSVL.

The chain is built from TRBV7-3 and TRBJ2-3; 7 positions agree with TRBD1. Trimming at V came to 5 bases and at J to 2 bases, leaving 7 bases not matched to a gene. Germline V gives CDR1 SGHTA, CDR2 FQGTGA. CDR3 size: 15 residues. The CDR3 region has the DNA TGTGCCAGCAGCCCCGGACAGGCGAACACAGATACGCAGTATTTT. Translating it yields CASSPGQANTDTQYF.

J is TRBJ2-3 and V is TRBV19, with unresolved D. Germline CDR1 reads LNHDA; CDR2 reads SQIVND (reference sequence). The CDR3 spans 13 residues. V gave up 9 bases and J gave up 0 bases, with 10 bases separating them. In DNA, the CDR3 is TGTGCCAGCGAGACGGATAGCACAGATACGCAGTATTTT. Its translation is CASETDSTDTQYF.

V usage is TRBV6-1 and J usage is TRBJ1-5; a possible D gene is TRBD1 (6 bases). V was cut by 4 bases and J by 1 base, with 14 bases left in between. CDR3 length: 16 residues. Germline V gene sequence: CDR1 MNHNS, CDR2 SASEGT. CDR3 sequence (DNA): TGTGCCAGCAGTGCTTTAGGACAGTCAAGCAATCAGCCCCAGCATTTT. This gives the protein CASSALGQSSNQPQHF.

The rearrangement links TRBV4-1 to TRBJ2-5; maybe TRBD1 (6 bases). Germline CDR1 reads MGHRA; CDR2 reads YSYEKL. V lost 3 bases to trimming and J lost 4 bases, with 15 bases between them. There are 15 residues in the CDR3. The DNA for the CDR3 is TGCGCCAGCAGCCAGGCAGGGGTTTTGGGAGAGACCCAGTACTTC. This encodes CASSQAGVLGETQYF.